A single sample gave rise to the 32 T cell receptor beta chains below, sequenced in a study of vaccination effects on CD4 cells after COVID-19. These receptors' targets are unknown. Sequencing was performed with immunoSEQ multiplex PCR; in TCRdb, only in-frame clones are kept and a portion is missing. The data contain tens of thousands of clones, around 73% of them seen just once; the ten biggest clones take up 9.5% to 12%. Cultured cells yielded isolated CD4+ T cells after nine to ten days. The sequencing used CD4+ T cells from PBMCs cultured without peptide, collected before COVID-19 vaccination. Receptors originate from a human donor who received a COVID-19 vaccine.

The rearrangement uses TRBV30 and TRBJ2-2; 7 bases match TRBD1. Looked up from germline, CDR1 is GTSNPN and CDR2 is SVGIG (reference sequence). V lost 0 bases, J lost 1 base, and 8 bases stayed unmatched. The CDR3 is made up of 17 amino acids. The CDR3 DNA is TGTGCCTGGAGTGTATCGAGGACAGGAGAGAACACCGGGGAGCTGTTTTTT. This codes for CAWSVSRTGENTGELFF. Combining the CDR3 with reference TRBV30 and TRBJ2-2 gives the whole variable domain SQTIHQWPATLVQPVGSPLSLECTVEGTSNPNLYWYRQAAGRGLQLLFYSVGIGQISSEVPQNLSASRPQDRQFILSSKKLLLSDSGFYLCAWSVSRTGENTGELFFGEGSRLTVL.

The chain's CDR3 is CSATTTTYEQYF. The CDR3 coding sequence is TGCAGCGCGACGACAACCACATACGAGCAGTACTTC. The chain recombines TRBV29-1 with TRBJ2-7; D ambiguous. The CDR3 has 12 amino acids. Between the trimmed V and J ends, which lost 7 bases and 4 bases, there was a span of 14 bases. The germline V gene has CDR1 SQVTM and CDR2 ANQGSEA.

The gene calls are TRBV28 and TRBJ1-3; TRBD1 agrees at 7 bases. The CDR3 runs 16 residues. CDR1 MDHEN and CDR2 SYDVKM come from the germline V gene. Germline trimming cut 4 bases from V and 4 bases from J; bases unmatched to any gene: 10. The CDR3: CASSSPTGNFGNTIYF. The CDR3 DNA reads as TGTGCCAGCAGTTCCCCGACAGGGAATTTCGGAAACACCATATATTTT.

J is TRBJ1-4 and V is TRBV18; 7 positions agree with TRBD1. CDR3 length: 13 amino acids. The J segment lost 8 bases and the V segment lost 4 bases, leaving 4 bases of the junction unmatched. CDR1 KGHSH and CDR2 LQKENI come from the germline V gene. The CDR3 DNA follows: TGTGCCAGCTCACGGTCAGGGGGAGAAAAACTGTTTTTT. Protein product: CASSRSGGEKLFF.

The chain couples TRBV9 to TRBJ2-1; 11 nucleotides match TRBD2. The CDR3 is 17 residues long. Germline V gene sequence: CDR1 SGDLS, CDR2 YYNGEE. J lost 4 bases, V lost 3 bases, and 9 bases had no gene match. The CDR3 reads CASSEDIAGGRYNEQFF. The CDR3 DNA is TGTGCCAGCAGCGAAGACATAGCGGGAGGGAGGTACAATGAGCAGTTCTTC.

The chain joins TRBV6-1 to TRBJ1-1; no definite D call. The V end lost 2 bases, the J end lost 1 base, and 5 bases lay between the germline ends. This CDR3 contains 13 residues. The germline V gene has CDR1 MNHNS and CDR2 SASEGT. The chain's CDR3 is CASSEIRNTEAFF. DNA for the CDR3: TGTGCCAGCAGTGAAATTAGGAACACTGAAGCTTTCTTT.

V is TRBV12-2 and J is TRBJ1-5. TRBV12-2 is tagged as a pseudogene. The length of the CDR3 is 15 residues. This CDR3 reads CASRLALQGREPQHF. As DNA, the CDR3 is TGTGCAAGTCGCTTAGCCCTTCAGGGGAGGGAGCCCCAGCATTTT.

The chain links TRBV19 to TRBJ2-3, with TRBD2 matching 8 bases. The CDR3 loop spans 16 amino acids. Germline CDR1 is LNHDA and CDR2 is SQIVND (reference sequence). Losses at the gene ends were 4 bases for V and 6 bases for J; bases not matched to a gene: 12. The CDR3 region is CASSTELAVPGDTQYF. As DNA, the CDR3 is TGTGCCAGTAGTACTGAACTAGCGGTCCCTGGGGATACGCAGTATTTT.

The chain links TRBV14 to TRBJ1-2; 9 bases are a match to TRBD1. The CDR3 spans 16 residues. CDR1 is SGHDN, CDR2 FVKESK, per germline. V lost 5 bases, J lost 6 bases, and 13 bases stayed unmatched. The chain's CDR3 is CASSNRDREHSNGYTF. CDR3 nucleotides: TGTGCCAGCAGCAACCGGGACAGGGAACATTCTAATGGCTACACCTTC. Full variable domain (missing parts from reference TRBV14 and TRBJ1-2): EAGVTQFPSHSVIEKGQTVTLRCDPISGHDNLYWYRRVMGKEIKFLLHFVKESKQDESGMPNNRFLAERTGGTYSTLKVQPAELEDSGVYFCASSNRDREHSNGYTFGSGTRLTVV.

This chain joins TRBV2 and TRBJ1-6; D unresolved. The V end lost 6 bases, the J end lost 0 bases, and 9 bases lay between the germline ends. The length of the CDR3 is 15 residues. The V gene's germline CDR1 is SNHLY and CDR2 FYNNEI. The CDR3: CASREQSSYNSPLHF. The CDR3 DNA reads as TGTGCCAGCAGGGAGCAGAGCTCCTATAATTCACCCCTCCACTTT. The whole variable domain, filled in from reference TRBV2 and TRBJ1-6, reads EPEVTQTPSHQVTQMGQEVILRCVPISNHLYFYWYRQILGQKVEFLVSFYNNEISEKSEIFDDQFSVERPDGSNFTLKIRSTKLEDSAMYFCASREQSSYNSPLHFGNGTRLTVT.

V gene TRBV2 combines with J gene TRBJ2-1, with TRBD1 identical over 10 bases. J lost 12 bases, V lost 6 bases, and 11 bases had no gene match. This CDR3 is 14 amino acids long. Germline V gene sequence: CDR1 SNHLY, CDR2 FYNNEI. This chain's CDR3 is CASSTDRGYSVQFF. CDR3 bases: TGTGCCAGCAGCACGGACAGGGGGTATAGTGTGCAGTTCTTC.

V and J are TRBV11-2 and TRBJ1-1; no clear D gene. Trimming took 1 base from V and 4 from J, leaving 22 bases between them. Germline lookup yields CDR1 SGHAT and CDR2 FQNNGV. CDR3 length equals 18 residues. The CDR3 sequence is CASSLVPLAGKSTTEAFF. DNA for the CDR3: TGTGCCAGCAGCTTAGTTCCCTTGGCGGGGAAATCTACCACTGAAGCTTTCTTT. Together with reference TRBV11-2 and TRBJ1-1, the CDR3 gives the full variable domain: EAGVAQSPRYKIIEKRQSVAFWCNPISGHATLYWYQQILGQGPKLLIQFQNNGVVDDSQLPKDRFSAERLKGVDSTLKIQPAKLEDSAVYLCASSLVPLAGKSTTEAFFGQGTRLTVV.

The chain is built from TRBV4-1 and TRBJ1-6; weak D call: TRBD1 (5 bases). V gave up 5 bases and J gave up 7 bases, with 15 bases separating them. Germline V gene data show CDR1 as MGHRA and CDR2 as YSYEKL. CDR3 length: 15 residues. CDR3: CASSSGTGSNSPLHF. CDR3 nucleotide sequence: TGCGCCAGCAGCTCCGGGACCGGATCAAATTCACCCCTCCACTTT.

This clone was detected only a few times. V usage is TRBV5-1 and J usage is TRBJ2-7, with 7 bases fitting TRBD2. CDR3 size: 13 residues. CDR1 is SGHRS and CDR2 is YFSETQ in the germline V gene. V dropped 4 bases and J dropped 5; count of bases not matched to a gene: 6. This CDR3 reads CASSLERGHEQYF. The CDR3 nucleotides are TGCGCCAGCAGCCTCGAGCGGGGCCACGAGCAGTACTTC.

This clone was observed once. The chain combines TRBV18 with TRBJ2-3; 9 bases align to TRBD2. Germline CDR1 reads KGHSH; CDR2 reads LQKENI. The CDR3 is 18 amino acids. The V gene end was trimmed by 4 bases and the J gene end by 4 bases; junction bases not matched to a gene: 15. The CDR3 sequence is CASSLSSGSGGKADTQYF. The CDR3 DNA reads TGTGCCAGCTCACTATCCTCTGGGAGCGGGGGGAAAGCAGATACGCAGTATTTT.

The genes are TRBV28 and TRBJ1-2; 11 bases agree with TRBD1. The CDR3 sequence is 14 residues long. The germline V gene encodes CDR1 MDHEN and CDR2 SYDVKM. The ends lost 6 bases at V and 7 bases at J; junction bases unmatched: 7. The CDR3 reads CASSRRTGGRGYTF. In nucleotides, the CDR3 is TGTGCCAGCAGCCGTAGGACAGGGGGCCGTGGCTACACCTTC.

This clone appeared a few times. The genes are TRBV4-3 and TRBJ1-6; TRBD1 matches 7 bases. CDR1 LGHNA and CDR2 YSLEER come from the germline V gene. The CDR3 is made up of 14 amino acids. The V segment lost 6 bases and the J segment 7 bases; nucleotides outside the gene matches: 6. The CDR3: CASRQGQQNSPLHF. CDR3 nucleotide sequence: TGCGCCAGCAGACAGGGACAGCAAAATTCACCCCTCCACTTT.

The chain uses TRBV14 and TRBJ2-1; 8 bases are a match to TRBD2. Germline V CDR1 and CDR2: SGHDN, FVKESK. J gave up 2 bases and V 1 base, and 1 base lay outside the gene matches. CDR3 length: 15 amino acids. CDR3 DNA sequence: TGTGCCAGCAGCCAAGTCGGGGGGGCCTACAATGAGCAGTTCTTC. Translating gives CASSQVGGAYNEQFF.

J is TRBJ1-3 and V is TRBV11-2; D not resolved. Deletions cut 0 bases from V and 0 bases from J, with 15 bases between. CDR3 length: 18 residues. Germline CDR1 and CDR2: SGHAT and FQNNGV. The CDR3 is CASSLDPPADHSGNTIYF. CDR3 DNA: TGTGCCAGCAGCTTAGATCCCCCGGCCGACCACTCTGGAAACACCATATATTTT.

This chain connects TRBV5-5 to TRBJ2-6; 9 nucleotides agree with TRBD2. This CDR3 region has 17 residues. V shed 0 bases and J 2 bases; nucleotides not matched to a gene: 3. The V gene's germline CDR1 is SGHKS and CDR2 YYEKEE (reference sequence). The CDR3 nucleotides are TGTGCCAGCAGCTTGGAAACTAGCGGGCCTGGGGCCAACGTCCTGACTTTC. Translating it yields CASSLETSGPGANVLTF.

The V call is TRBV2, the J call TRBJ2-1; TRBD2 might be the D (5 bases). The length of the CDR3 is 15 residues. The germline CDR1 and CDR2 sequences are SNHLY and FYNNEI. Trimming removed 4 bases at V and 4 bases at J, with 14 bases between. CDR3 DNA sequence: TGTGCCAGCAGTGTGTCCAGCGGCAGTTACAATGAGCAGTTCTTC. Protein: CASSVSSGSYNEQFF.

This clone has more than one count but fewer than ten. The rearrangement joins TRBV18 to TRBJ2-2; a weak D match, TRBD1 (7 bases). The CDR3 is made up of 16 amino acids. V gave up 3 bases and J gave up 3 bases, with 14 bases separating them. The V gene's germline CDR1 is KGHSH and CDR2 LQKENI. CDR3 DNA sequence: TGTGCCAGCTCACCTCGGACAGGAGGGGACACCGGGGAGCTGTTTTTT. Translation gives CASSPRTGGDTGELFF.

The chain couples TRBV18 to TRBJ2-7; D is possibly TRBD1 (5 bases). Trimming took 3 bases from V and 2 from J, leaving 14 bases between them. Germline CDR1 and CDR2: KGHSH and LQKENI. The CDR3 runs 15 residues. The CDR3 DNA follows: TGTGCCAGCTCACCGCCCTCAGGCAGGGCCTACGAGCAGTACTTC. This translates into CASSPPSGRAYEQYF.

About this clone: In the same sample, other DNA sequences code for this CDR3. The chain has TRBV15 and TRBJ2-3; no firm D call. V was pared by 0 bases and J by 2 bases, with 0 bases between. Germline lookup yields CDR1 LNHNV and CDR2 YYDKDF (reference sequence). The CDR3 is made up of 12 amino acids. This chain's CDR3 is CATSRDTDTQYF. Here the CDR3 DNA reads TGTGCCACCAGCAGAGACACAGATACGCAGTATTTT.

The CDR3 DNA sequence: TGCGCCAGCAGCCGCCTGATAGGGTCGGGTGGCTACACCTTC. Amino acids: CASSRLIGSGGYTF. The J gene is TRBJ1-2, the V gene TRBV5-1; D not resolved. CDR3 length: 14 residues. Trimming cost V 4 bases and J 7 bases, with 17 bases left between them. CDR1 and CDR2 (germline): SGHRS, YFSETQ.

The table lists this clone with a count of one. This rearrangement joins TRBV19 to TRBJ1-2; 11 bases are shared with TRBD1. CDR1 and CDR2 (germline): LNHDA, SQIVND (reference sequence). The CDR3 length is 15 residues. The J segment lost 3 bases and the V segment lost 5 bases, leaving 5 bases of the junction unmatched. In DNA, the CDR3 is TGTGCCAGTAGTGGGGGGACAGGGGGTGACTATGGCTACACCTTC. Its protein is CASSGGTGGDYGYTF.

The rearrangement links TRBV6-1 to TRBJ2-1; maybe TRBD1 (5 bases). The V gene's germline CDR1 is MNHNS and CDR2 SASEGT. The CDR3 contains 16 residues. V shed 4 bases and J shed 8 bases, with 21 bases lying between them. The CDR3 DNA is TGTGCCAGCAGTGTACTACGAGAGGCCCAAGGGGATGAGCAGTTCTTC. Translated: CASSVLREAQGDEQFF.

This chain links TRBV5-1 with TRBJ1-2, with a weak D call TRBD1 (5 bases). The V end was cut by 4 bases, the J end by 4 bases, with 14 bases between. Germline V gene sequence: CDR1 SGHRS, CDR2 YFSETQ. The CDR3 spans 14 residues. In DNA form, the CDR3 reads TGCGCCAGCAGCCCCCCGGGGGGGAGCTATGGCTACACCTTC. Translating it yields CASSPPGGSYGYTF.

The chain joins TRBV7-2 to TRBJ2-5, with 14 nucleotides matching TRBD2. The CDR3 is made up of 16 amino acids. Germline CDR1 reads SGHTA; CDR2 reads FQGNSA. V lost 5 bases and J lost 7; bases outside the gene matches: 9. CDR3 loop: CASSPSGTSGSATQYF. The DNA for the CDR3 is TGTGCCAGCAGCCCGTCCGGGACTAGCGGGAGCGCGACCCAGTACTTC. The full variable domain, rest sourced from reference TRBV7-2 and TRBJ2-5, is GAGVSQSPSNKVTEKGKDVELRCDPISGHTALYWYRQSLGQGLEFLIYFQGNSAPDKSGLPSDRFSAERTGGSVSTLTIQRTQQEDSAVYLCASSPSGTSGSATQYFGPGTRLLVL.

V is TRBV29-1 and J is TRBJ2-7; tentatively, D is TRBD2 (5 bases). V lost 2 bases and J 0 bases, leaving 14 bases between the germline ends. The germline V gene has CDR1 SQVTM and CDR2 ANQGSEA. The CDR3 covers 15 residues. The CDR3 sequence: CSVEPGILVSYEQYF. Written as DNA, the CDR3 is TGCAGCGTTGAACCCGGGATACTAGTCTCCTACGAGCAGTACTTC.

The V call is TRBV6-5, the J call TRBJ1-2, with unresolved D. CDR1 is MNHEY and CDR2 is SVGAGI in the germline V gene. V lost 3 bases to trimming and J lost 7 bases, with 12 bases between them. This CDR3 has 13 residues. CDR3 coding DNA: TGTGCCAGCAGTTATAAGAGGGCTGGTGGCTACACCTTC. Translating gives CASSYKRAGGYTF.

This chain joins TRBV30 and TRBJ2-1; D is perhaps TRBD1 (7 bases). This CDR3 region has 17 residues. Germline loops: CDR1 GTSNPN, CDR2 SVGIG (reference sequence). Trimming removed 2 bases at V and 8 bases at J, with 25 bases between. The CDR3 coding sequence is TGTGCCTGGAGTTTTTTTTTCAGGCGGGACAGCTTTCATGAGCAGTTCTTC. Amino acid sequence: CAWSFFFRRDSFHEQFF.